A single T cell receptor beta chain is shown here with its context. Its specific antigen is unknown. Base qualities are not recorded, but no much larger clone differs from it by a single base. The library was obtained by 5' RACE. The instrument was an Illumina MiSeq. The public sequencing data were trimmed at Q25 with fastp and processed into clonotypes with MiXCR by TCRdb, which kept only in-frame beta chains. Each CDR3 protein gets just one entry, which takes the most common genes and DNA from the rows behind it. Here the sample has 100,000 or so distinct CDR3 sequences; 17% occur a single time. Clones ranked in the top ten supply 6.2% of the sample. This record belongs to a study of T cells of healthy individuals (dated by TCRdb to 2016 to 2019). CDR1 SNHLY and CDR2 FYNNEI are derived from the germline V gene. Clipping removes 10 bases from V and 3 bases from J, with 4 as the unmatched junction base count. The CDR3 goes from the cysteine to the phenylalanine over 13 residues. Just the 39-base CDR3 DNA is kept, in frame starting at base 1.

The chain is encoded by TRBV2 joined to TRBJ2-7, and TRBD2 aligns with 12 junction nucleotides. This receptor was taken from a human donor in good health. The CDR3 reads CAIKTSGSYEQYF. Here is the DNA: TGTGCCATCAAGACTAGCGGGAGCTACGAGCAGTACTTC.